This TCR beta chain was retrieved from a study of OX40 agonist ivuxolimab in advanced cancers. Study at large: Under the entry rules, prior anti-PD-1, anti-PD-L1 or anti-CTLA-4 therapy was allowed, and roughly 41% had some.

Comment on this clone: Its antigen is unidentified.

The V gene end was trimmed by 6 bases and the J gene end by 3 bases; junction bases not matched to a gene: 4. The CDR3 covers 13 residues. Germline CDR1 MNHEY, CDR2 SVGAGI. Generated by immunoSEQ multiplex PCR, the TCRdb table keeps only in-frame clones and is missing some. The data contain 77,000 or so clones, roughly nine tenths of them singletons. Autoimmune disease history or systemic immunosuppression excluded patients. Broader study findings: Among the lowest peripheral clonal expansion occurred in 0.1-3.0 mg/kg partial responders.

The sample in question was CD4+ or CD8+ T cells sorted from blood, obtained in a trial of the OX40 agonist ivuxolimab. The TCR sequence derives from an adult with an advanced solid tumor such as melanoma, head and neck, liver or kidney cancer. The rearrangement uses TRBV6-5 and TRBJ2-7, with TRBD2 matching over 8 bases. The CDR3 DNA reads TGTGCCAGCAGCCCTAGCGGGTTCTACGAGCAGTACTTC. Translating it yields CASSPSGFYEQYF.